The clone carrying this T cell receptor (beta chain) was detected once. Its antigen remains unknown. Primers included in the PCR were 60 Vbeta and 13 Jbeta primers. Assay used: immunoSEQ multiplex PCR; TCRdb lists only in-frame clones, some missing. The repertoire holds roughly 89,000 clones, with over 55% as singletons. These data belong to a study of cytomegalovirus exposure and HLA in healthy donors. Whole-study findings and limits: Most subjects' HLA-A and HLA-B alleles were reportedly predicted from TCR beta sequences.

The origin of this receptor is a woman between 45 and 60 years old in good health and CMV-seropositive. Sequenced sample: PBMCs.

CDR3 sequence reads: CASSVARAWGYTF. The CDR3 DNA reads as TGTGCCAGCAGTGTAGCCAGGGCATGGGGCTACACCTTC. V gene TRBV6-5 combines with J gene TRBJ1-2; TRBD1 is a possible D gene (5 bases). CDR3 length: 13 residues. V dropped 5 bases and J dropped 8 bases, with 15 bases sitting between them. From germline, CDR1 is MNHEY and CDR2 SVGAGI.